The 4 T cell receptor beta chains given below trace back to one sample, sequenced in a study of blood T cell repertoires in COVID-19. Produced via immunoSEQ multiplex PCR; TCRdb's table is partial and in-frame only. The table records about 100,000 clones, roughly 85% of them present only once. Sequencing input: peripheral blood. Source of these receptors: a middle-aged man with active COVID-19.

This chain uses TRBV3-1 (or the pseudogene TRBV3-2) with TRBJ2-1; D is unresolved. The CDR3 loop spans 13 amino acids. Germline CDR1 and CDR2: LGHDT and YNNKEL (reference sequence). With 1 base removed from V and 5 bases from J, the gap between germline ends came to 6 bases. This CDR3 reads CASSQGSHNEQFF. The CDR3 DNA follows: TGTGCCAGCAGCCAAGGTAGTCACAATGAGCAGTTCTTC.

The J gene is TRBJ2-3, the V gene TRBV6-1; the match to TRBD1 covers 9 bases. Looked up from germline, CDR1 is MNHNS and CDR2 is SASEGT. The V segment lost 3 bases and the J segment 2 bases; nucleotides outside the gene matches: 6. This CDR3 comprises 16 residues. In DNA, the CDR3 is TGTGCCAGCAGTGAGCTGGGACAGGGCCTCACAGATACGCAGTATTTT. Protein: CASSELGQGLTDTQYF.

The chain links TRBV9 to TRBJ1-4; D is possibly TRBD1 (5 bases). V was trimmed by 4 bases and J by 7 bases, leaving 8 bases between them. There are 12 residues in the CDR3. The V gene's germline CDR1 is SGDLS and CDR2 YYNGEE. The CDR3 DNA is TGTGCCAGCAGCCCCGGGGGTGAAAAACTGTTTTTT. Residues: CASSPGGEKLFF. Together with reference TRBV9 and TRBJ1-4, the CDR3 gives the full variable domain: DSGVTQTPKHLITATGQRVTLRCSPRSGDLSVYWYQQSLDQGLQFLIQYYNGEERAKGNILERFSAQQFPDLHSELNLSSLELGDSALYFCASSPGGEKLFFGSGTQLSVL.

CDR3 protein: CASSSAPTGSGELFF. The CDR3 DNA reads TGTGCCAGCAGTTCCGCTCCGACAGGGAGCGGGGAGCTGTTTTTT. The chain carries TRBV2 and TRBJ2-2, with 7 bases lining up with TRBD1. The V and J ends lost 5 bases and 7 bases, in that order; junction bases with no gene match: 10. The CDR3 is made up of 15 amino acids. From germline, CDR1 is SNHLY and CDR2 FYNNEI.